This is a list of T cell receptor beta chains from one sample in a study of beta chain features in type 1 diabetes. Clones were read by immunoSEQ multiplex PCR, and TCRdb kept only the in-frame ones, dropping some. The top ten hold around 0.015% of the sample, which has about 330,000 clones, more than 9.5% seen once. Sample: naive CD4+ T cells from blood. These receptors originate from a woman aged 25-40 years in good health. The conserved cysteine and the conserved F or W are not part of the CDR3 here. Each record gives: J gene, V gene, CDR3 protein.

TRBJ2-3 TRBV7-2 ASRSIAGGYTDTQY
TRBJ1-3 TRBV15 ATSSDQGNTIY
TRBJ1-3 TRBV5-1 ASRSGQGTGNTIY
TRBJ1-5 TRBV9 ASSATGTGDQPQH
TRBJ2-7 TRBV14 ASSQGQGYNEQY
TRBJ1-5 TRBV18 ASSPGTGDHQPQH
TRBJ2-3 TRBV19 ASREQGSDTQY
TRBJ2-7 TRBV28 ASSFKGVSSYEQY
TRBJ1-3 TRBV30 AWGAGDSGNTIY
TRBJ2-3 TRBV18 ASSPNRGDTDTQY
TRBJ2-3 TRBV28 ASSFAASAADTQY
TRBJ2-1 TRBV5-1 ASCTGTSGSLSYNEQF
TRBJ2-3 TRBV5-1 ASSIDKNTDTQY
TRBJ2-1 TRBV10-3 AISDLSGTGEYNEQF
TRBJ1-1 TRBV19 ASSPLAGSTEAF
TRBJ2-5 TRBV5-4 ASSPDTGETQY
TRBJ2-2 TRBV5-4 ASSGGANTGELF
TRBJ2-2 TRBV4-3 ASSPLAEFANTGELF
TRBJ2-7 TRBV7-9 ASRYRGGYDEQY
TRBJ2-1 TRBV5-1 ASSLMDGGNEQF
TRBJ2-7 TRBV30 AWRETGTYEQY
TRBJ2-1 TRBV9 ASSVGDRASNEQF
TRBJ2-5 TRBV6-1 ASSDGQGTSQETQY
TRBJ2-3 TRBV7-3 ASSRDRFTDTQY
TRBJ2-7 TRBV4-3 ASSQGWGLAGDPYEQY
TRBJ2-6 TRBV30 AWRGLTSGANVLT
TRBJ2-1 TRBV12-5 ASGLMRGSSYNEQF
TRBJ1-4 TRBV25-1 ASRDRGHEKLF
TRBJ2-5 TRBV29-1 SVITGWAETQY
TRBJ2-5 TRBV7-9 ASSFPGLAGETQY